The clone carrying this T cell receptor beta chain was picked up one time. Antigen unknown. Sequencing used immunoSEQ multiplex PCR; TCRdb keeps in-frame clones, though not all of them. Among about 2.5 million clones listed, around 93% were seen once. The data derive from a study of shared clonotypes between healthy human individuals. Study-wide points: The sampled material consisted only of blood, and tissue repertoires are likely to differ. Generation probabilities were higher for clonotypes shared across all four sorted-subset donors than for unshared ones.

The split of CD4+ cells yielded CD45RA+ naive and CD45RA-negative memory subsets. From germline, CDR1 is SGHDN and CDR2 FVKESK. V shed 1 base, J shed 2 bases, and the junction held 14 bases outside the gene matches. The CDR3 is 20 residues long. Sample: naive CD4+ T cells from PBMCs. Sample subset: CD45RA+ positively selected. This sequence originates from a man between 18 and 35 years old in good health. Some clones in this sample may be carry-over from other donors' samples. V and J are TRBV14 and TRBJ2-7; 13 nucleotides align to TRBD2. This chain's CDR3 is CASSQVAGLAGEGTPYEQYF. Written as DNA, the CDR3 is TGTGCCAGCAGCCAAGTCGCCGGACTAGCGGGAGAGGGGACACCCTACGAGCAGTACTTC. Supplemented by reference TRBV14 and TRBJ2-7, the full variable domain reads EAGVTQFPSHSVIEKGQTVTLRCDPISGHDNLYWYRRVMGKEIKFLLHFVKESKQDESGMPNNRFLAERTGGTYSTLKVQPAELEDSGVYFCASSQVAGLAGEGTPYEQYFGPGTRLTVT.